Below are 30 T cell receptor beta chains sequenced from a single sample in a study of T cell repertoires in cytomegalovirus infection. TCRdb ran MiXCR on the reads and lists one entry per CDR3 protein. The sample contains approximately 270,000 distinct CDR3 sequences, approximately 22% of which appear only once. For these TCRs, the target antigens are not known. The sequencing used cultured PBMCs, collected from culture after CMV antigen stimulation. The receptors derive from a human donor in good health (CMV status not recorded). Some clones in this sample may be carry-over from other donors' samples.

The J gene is TRBJ2-1, the V gene TRBV5-6; 8 nucleotides agree with TRBD2. The CDR3 extends over 14 amino acids. The ends lost 4 bases at V and 5 bases at J; junction bases unmatched: 5. CDR1 SGHDT and CDR2 YYEEEE come from the germline V gene. DNA for the CDR3: TGTGCCAGCAGCGGTTCTAGCGGGCACAATGAGCAGTTCTTC. Protein product: CASSGSSGHNEQFF.

The chain uses TRBV7-8 and TRBJ2-3, with 7 bases identical to TRBD2. This CDR3 is 15 amino acids long. Germline V gene lookup returns CDR1 SGHVS and CDR2 FQNEAQ. Trimming removed 1 base from V and 5 bases from J; junction bases left unmatched: 6. In DNA form, the CDR3 reads TGTGCCAGCAGCTTAGGAGCGGGATTTGTAGATACGCAGTATTTT. Protein sequence: CASSLGAGFVDTQYF.

The J gene is TRBJ2-2, the V gene TRBV12-3 or TRBV12-4, with no clear D. Trimming removed 3 bases at V and 0 bases at J, with 8 bases between. This CDR3 is built from 15 residues. CDR3 residues: CASSLGQPNTGELFF. The CDR3 nucleotides are TGTGCCAGCAGTTTGGGCCAGCCGAACACCGGGGAGCTGTTTTTT.

There are many counts of this clonotype. The genes are TRBV7-2 and TRBJ2-1; 11 bases map to TRBD2. The J segment lost 2 bases and the V segment lost 5 bases, leaving 2 bases of the junction unmatched. Germline V gene sequence: CDR1 SGHTA, CDR2 FQGNSA. The CDR3 is 15 amino acids. The CDR3 region has the DNA TGTGCCAGCAGCACGGGACTAGCGGCCTACAATGAGCAGTTCTTC. Its protein is CASSTGLAAYNEQFF.

This clonotype was seen a single time. The rearrangement uses TRBV12-5 and TRBJ2-4; 8 bases are a match to TRBD2. Germline V gene lookup returns CDR1 LGHNT and CDR2 FRNRAP. The CDR3 is made up of 13 amino acids. The junction had 5 bases not matched to a gene; V was cut back by 1 base and J by 12 bases. The CDR3 region is CASGLGVSGSQYF. Here the CDR3 DNA reads TGTGCTAGTGGTTTGGGGGTGAGCGGGAGTCAGTACTTC. The entire variable domain, with the rest obtained from reference TRBV12-5 and TRBJ2-4, is as follows: DARVTQTPRHKVTEMGQEVTMRCQPILGHNTVFWYRQTMMQGLELLAYFRNRAPLDDSGMPKDRFSAEMPDATLATLKIQPSEPRDSAVYFCASGLGVSGSQYFGAGTRLSVL.

The rearrangement joins TRBV29-1 to TRBJ1-3; D possibly corresponds to TRBD1 (6 bases). The CDR3 is 14 amino acids. Germline-derived CDR1 and CDR2 are SQVTM and ANQGSEA. V was cut by 1 base and J by 4 bases, with 11 bases left in between. Here the CDR3 reads CSVEGWGPGNTIYF. The CDR3 DNA reads TGCAGCGTTGAAGGTTGGGGGCCCGGAAACACCATATATTTT. The complete variable domain, with remaining parts taken from reference TRBV29-1 and TRBJ1-3, reads SAVISQKPSRDICQRGTSLTIQCQVDSQVTMMFWYRQQPGQSLTLIATANQGSEATYESGFVIDKFPISRPNLTFSTLTVSNMSPEDSSIYLCSVEGWGPGNTIYFGEGSWLTVV.

This clonotype has at least ten counts. The CDR3 protein is CASSSEGTEAFF. The DNA for the CDR3 is TGTGCCAGCAGCTCAGAAGGCACTGAAGCTTTCTTT. J is TRBJ1-1 and V is TRBV7-9; no firm D call. V was pared by 4 bases and J by 4 bases, with 7 bases between. This CDR3 comprises 12 residues. Per germline, CDR1 SEHNR and CDR2 FQNEAQ (reference sequence).

This clonotype occurred a few times. The CDR3 spells CASSLSSVGRSYEQYV. The CDR3 nucleotides are TGTGCCAGCAGTTTATCATCTGTGGGACGGTCCTACGAGCAGTACGTC. This rearrangement joins TRBV28 to TRBJ2-7; perhaps D is TRBD1 or TRBD2 (5 bases each). V was pared by 1 base and J by 1 base, with 14 bases between. This CDR3 is 16 amino acids long. CDR1 and CDR2 (germline): MDHEN, SYDVKM.

This clonotype appeared a few times. The V gene is TRBV27, the J gene TRBJ2-5; a weak D match, TRBD2 (5 bases). The ends were cut back, 4 bases at V and 13 bases at J, with 16 bases in the middle. The V gene's germline CDR1 is MNHEY and CDR2 SMNVEV (reference sequence). The length of the CDR3 is 12 residues. The CDR3 DNA reads TGTGCCAGCAGTTCTCATGAGGGAGCCCCGTACTTC. Translating gives CASSSHEGAPYF.

This clonotype was seen a handful of times. V and J are TRBV28 and TRBJ2-7; 8 nucleotides line up with TRBD2. CDR1 is MDHEN, CDR2 SYDVKM, per germline. The junction had 9 bases not matched to a gene; V was cut back by 10 bases and J by 4 bases. CDR3 length: 13 residues. CDR3 DNA: TGTGCCACTACAGCGGGAGCTCGTTACGAGCAGTACTTC. Protein: CATTAGARYEQYF.

This clonotype occurred many times. This chain uses TRBV7-2 with TRBJ1-1, with unresolved D. Trimming took 2 bases from V and 4 from J, leaving 5 bases between them. The CDR3 runs 12 residues. Germline V gene lookup returns CDR1 SGHTA and CDR2 FQGNSA. CDR3 bases: TGTGCCAGCAGCTTAATGGGCACTGAAGCTTTCTTT. It yields the protein CASSLMGTEAFF.

The V call is TRBV24-1, the J call TRBJ2-2; no firm D call. The CDR3 loop spans 13 amino acids. With 4 bases removed from V and 2 bases from J, the gap between germline ends came to 4 bases. Germline lookup yields CDR1 KGHDR and CDR2 SFDVKD. The CDR3 here is CATSDKNTGELFF. The CDR3 DNA reads TGTGCCACCAGTGACAAAAACACCGGGGAGCTGTTTTTT.

The chain joins TRBV12-3 or TRBV12-4 to TRBJ2-1; D gene unclear. The CDR3 spans 13 residues. The V end lost 5 bases, the J end lost 1 base, and 6 bases lay between the germline ends. This CDR3 is CASSLFSYNEQFF. The CDR3 nucleotides read TGTGCCAGCAGTCTATTTTCCTACAATGAGCAGTTCTTC.

This clonotype was seen only a few times. The chain uses TRBV7-9 and TRBJ1-4; D is ambiguous. This CDR3 is built from 17 residues. V dropped 1 base and J dropped 0 bases, with 12 bases sitting between them. Germline CDR1 reads SEHNR; CDR2 reads FQNEAQ (reference sequence). The DNA of the CDR3 is TGTGCCAGCAGCTTAGATCGATTCTCATCAACTAATGAAAAACTGTTTTTT. It encodes CASSLDRFSSTNEKLFF.

The table lists this clonotype with a few counts. The gene calls are TRBV6-2 or TRBV6-3 and TRBJ2-1; D may be TRBD1 or TRBD2 (5 bases each). This CDR3 spans 15 amino acids. V dropped 7 bases and J dropped 2 bases, with 15 bases sitting between them. Germline V gene lookup returns CDR1 MNHEY and CDR2 SVGEGT. The CDR3 loop is CASTVRDPTYNEQFF. As DNA, the CDR3 is TGTGCCAGCACCGTGAGGGACCCAACCTACAATGAGCAGTTCTTC.

This clonotype was seen a handful of times. The chain uses TRBV12-3 or TRBV12-4 and TRBJ1-1; D might be TRBD1 (5 bases). The CDR3 length is 12 residues. Trimming stripped 6 bases from V and 7 bases from J, with 12 bases between. CDR3 loop: CASSPDTGEAFF. In nucleotides, the CDR3 is TGTGCCAGCAGCCCGGACACCGGTGAAGCTTTCTTT.

This clonotype was counted many times. J is TRBJ1-2 and V is TRBV12-3 or TRBV12-4; TRBD1 matches at 7 bases. V was clipped by 5 bases and J by 8 bases; unmatched bases: 11. The CDR3 sequence is 14 residues long. The CDR3 reads CASSVGQARGGYTF. CDR3 in DNA: TGTGCCAGCAGTGTTGGACAGGCCAGGGGCGGCTACACCTTC.

This clonotype was recorded at least ten times. J is TRBJ2-5 and V is TRBV7-4; 9 bases are shared with TRBD1. In germline, CDR1 is SGHVT, CDR2 SQSDAQ. This CDR3 has 16 amino acids. The trim removed 5 bases at V and 5 bases at J, leaving 12 bases unmatched. CDR3 DNA: TGTGCCAGCAGCATTACAGGGGGCGCCTCGGCGGAGACCCAGTACTTC. Protein: CASSITGGASAETQYF.

V is TRBV19 and J is TRBJ1-5, with unresolved D. V was trimmed by 6 bases and J by 2 bases, leaving 8 bases between them. This CDR3 region has 13 residues. Germline lookup yields CDR1 LNHDA and CDR2 SQIVND (reference sequence). The CDR3 reads CASRKEGNQPQHF. The DNA of the CDR3 is TGTGCCAGTAGGAAGGAAGGCAATCAGCCCCAGCATTTT.

This clonotype has a count of ten or more. The chain recombines TRBV7-9 with TRBJ1-2; D gene uncertain. V lost 3 bases, J lost 13 bases, and 21 bases lay in between. Per germline, CDR1 SEHNR and CDR2 FQNEAQ (reference sequence). The CDR3 length is 14 residues. CDR3: CASSFREGSKPSTF. The CDR3 DNA sequence: TGTGCCAGCAGCTTTCGGGAAGGCAGCAAACCCTCCACCTTC.

This clonotype turned up a few times. The rearrangement uses TRBV18 and TRBJ2-3; tentative D call: TRBD1 (6 bases). Looked up from germline, CDR1 is KGHSH and CDR2 is LQKENI. With 0 bases removed from V and 3 bases from J, the gap between germline ends came to 13 bases. The CDR3 runs to 16 residues. CDR3 loop: CASSPPQGSRTDTQYF. CDR3 DNA: TGTGCCAGCTCACCACCGCAGGGGAGTAGGACAGATACGCAGTATTTT.

About this clonotype: At one end the junction does not follow the germline gene, possibly because of a read error. This chain joins TRBV29-1 and TRBJ2-5; D possibly uses TRBD1 or TRBD2 (5 bases each). Germline values: CDR1 SQVTM, CDR2 ANQGSEA. The CDR3 totals 16 residues. The CDR3 reads CSVESKGPPIQEAQYF. CDR3 bases: TGCAGCGTTGAGAGCAAGGGACCGCCAATCCAAGAGGCCCAGTACTTC.

The chain uses TRBV3-1 and TRBJ2-1, with D possibly being TRBD1 or TRBD2 (5 bases each). The V end was cut by 1 base, the J end by 4 bases, with 11 bases between. From germline, CDR1 is LGHDT and CDR2 YNNKEL (reference sequence). The CDR3 consists of 15 residues. The CDR3 DNA reads TGTGCCAGCAGCCAAGGGGGGACCGGATACAATGAGCAGTTCTTC. Translation: CASSQGGTGYNEQFF.

This clonotype was seen a few times. The rearrangement uses TRBV28 and TRBJ1-1, with TRBD1 matching over 7 bases. In germline, CDR1 is MDHEN, CDR2 SYDVKM. This CDR3 has 15 residues. The V gene end was trimmed by 5 bases and the J gene end by 4 bases; junction bases not matched to a gene: 10. CDR3 region: CASSGDSDWTTEAFF. CDR3 in DNA: TGTGCCAGCAGTGGGGACAGCGATTGGACCACTGAAGCTTTCTTT. The entire variable domain, with the rest obtained from reference TRBV28 and TRBJ1-1, is as follows: DVKVTQSSRYLVKRTGEKVFLECVQDMDHENMFWYRQDPGLGLRLIYFSYDVKMKEKGDIPEGYSVSREKKERFSLILESASTNQTSMYLCASSGDSDWTTEAFFGQGTRLTVV.

The chain has TRBV6-2 or TRBV6-3 and TRBJ2-4; no reliable D call. Germline V CDR1 and CDR2: MNHEY, SVGEGT. The CDR3 is 15 residues long. V shed 2 bases and J shed 9 bases, with 17 bases lying between them. DNA of the CDR3: TGTGCCAGCAGTTACCGGGTCAGTAAGGTTTCCATTCAGTACTTC. Translating gives CASSYRVSKVSIQYF.

The chain links TRBV12-3 or TRBV12-4 to TRBJ1-5; tentative D call: TRBD1 (6 bases). The CDR3 has 14 residues. Between the trimmed V and J ends, which lost 5 bases and 3 bases, there was a span of 11 bases. The CDR3 region is CASSIGQNNQPQHF. The CDR3 nucleotides read TGTGCCAGCAGTATCGGACAGAACAATCAGCCCCAGCATTTT.

This clonotype occurred a few times. V usage is TRBV19 and J usage is TRBJ1-1; D may be TRBD1 (6 bases). Germline V gene lookup returns CDR1 LNHDA and CDR2 SQIVND (reference sequence). V was trimmed by 5 bases and J by 5 bases, leaving 24 bases between them. This CDR3 contains 17 residues. DNA of the CDR3: TGTGCCAGTAGTTCGCCCCTACTGGGCCCGAGGGGGACTGAAGCTTTCTTT. Translation: CASSSPLLGPRGTEAFF.

CDR3 coding DNA: TGCGCCAGCAGTCACGTGGGGGGTGAGCAGTTCTTC. Translated, it gives CASSHVGGEQFF. The chain joins TRBV4-3 to TRBJ2-1; D is perhaps TRBD2 (6 bases). The CDR3 sequence is 12 residues long. Germline assignment: CDR1 LGHNA and CDR2 YSLEER. The germline V and J ends were trimmed by 6 bases and 9 bases, with 12 bases remaining between them.

This chain connects TRBV12-5 to TRBJ2-3; D gene uncertain. V lost 2 bases to trimming and J lost 3 bases, with 9 bases between them. CDR1 and CDR2 from the germline V gene are LGHNT and FRNRAP. The CDR3 sequence is 14 residues long. CDR3 sequence reads: CASGLRVGTDTQYF. CDR3 DNA: TGTGCTAGTGGTTTGCGGGTGGGTACAGATACGCAGTATTTT. Together with reference TRBV12-5 and TRBJ2-3, the CDR3 gives the full variable domain: DARVTQTPRHKVTEMGQEVTMRCQPILGHNTVFWYRQTMMQGLELLAYFRNRAPLDDSGMPKDRFSAEMPDATLATLKIQPSEPRDSAVYFCASGLRVGTDTQYFGPGTRLTVL.

This clonotype came up many times. The V and J genes are TRBV7-2 and TRBJ2-5; D is possibly TRBD2 (6 bases). CDR3 length: 15 amino acids. The V and J ends lost 1 base and 7 bases respectively, with 16 bases between them. Germline CDR1 SGHTA, CDR2 FQGNSA. The CDR3 reads CASSLGSPSVGTQYF. CDR3 nucleotide sequence: TGTGCCAGCAGCTTAGGATCGCCTAGCGTGGGGACCCAGTACTTC.